These 25 T cell receptor beta chains originate from one sample sequenced in a study of shared clonotypes between healthy human individuals. Clones were read by immunoSEQ multiplex PCR, and TCRdb kept only the in-frame ones, dropping some. The sample has 490,000 or so clones, about 79% seen once. The specimen was PBMCs. Receptor source: a woman in her thirties or forties in good health. Some clones in this sample may be carry-over from other donors' samples.

This chain uses TRBV9 with TRBJ2-2, with 7 bases identical to TRBD1. The junction had 8 bases not matched to a gene; V was cut back by 0 bases and J by 6 bases. CDR1 SGDLS and CDR2 YYNGEE come from the germline V gene. The CDR3 totals 16 residues. This CDR3 reads CASSVVVGGRAGELFF. DNA of the CDR3: TGTGCCAGCAGCGTAGTAGTAGGGGGCCGAGCCGGGGAGCTGTTTTTT. Full variable domain (outside the CDR3, taken from reference TRBV9 and TRBJ2-2): DSGVTQTPKHLITATGQRVTLRCSPRSGDLSVYWYQQSLDQGLQFLIQYYNGEERAKGNILERFSAQQFPDLHSELNLSSLELGDSALYFCASSVVVGGRAGELFFGEGSRLTVL.

The rearrangement uses TRBV4-1 and TRBJ2-3, with TRBD2 matching 11 bases. This CDR3 has 16 amino acids. Germline CDR1 reads MGHRA; CDR2 reads YSYEKL. V lost 3 bases, J lost 4 bases, and 6 bases stayed unmatched. The CDR3 coding sequence is TGCGCCAGCAGCCACCTTAGCGGGAGGGCCGCAGATACGCAGTATTTT. The encoded protein is CASSHLSGRAADTQYF.

This clone was detected only once. This rearrangement joins TRBV4-2 to TRBJ2-7; TRBD2 agrees at 7 bases. Germline V CDR1 and CDR2: LGHNA, YNFKEQ. The junction had 9 bases not matched to a gene; V was cut back by 4 bases and J by 3 bases. This CDR3 contains 15 residues. CDR3 in amino acids: CASSPYGTTDYEQYF. Written as DNA, the CDR3 is TGTGCCAGCAGCCCGTATGGGACTACAGACTACGAGCAGTACTTC.

The chain couples TRBV27 to TRBJ2-7; D is ambiguous. CDR1 is MNHEY, CDR2 SMNVEV, per germline (reference sequence). Deletions cut 2 bases from V and 12 bases from J, with 8 bases between. The CDR3 contains 10 residues. The CDR3 sequence: CASSLRRTYF. The DNA for the CDR3 is TGTGCCAGCAGTTTACGACGAACGTACTTC.

This chain joins TRBV6-1 and TRBJ1-3; D is possibly TRBD1 (6 bases). The length of the CDR3 is 15 residues. Trimming left V 3 bases short and J 4 bases short, with 13 bases between. Germline V gene sequence: CDR1 MNHNS, CDR2 SASEGT. The CDR3 sequence: CASSDYRATGNTIYF. The CDR3 DNA reads as TGTGCCAGCAGTGACTACAGGGCCACGGGAAACACCATATATTTT.

This clone is a singleton in its sample. The rearrangement links TRBV5-1 to TRBJ2-5; 12 bases align to TRBD2. With 4 bases clipped from V and 4 bases from J, the junction kept 8 bases outside the gene matches. Germline V gene lookup returns CDR1 SGHRS and CDR2 YFSETQ. The CDR3 runs 16 residues. Here the CDR3 reads CASSGGLAGFGETQYF. CDR3 DNA: TGCGCCAGCAGCGGGGGACTAGCGGGTTTCGGAGAGACCCAGTACTTC.

The chain recombines TRBV30 with TRBJ1-4; D gene unclear. The germline CDR1 and CDR2 sequences are GTSNPN and SVGIG (reference sequence). Trimming shortened V by 3 bases and J by 7 bases, and 12 bases separated the two germline ends. The CDR3 spans 13 residues. The chain's CDR3 is CAWRPKGPEKLFF. Here the CDR3 DNA reads TGTGCCTGGAGGCCCAAAGGCCCTGAAAAACTGTTTTTT.

This chain links TRBV5-4 with TRBJ2-1; 9 bases agree with TRBD2. This CDR3 is built from 15 residues. Germline CDR1 SGHNT, CDR2 YYREEE (reference sequence). V lost 1 base, J lost 6 bases, and 5 bases stayed unmatched. The CDR3 DNA follows: TGTGCCAGCAGCTTGCCTAGCGGGAAAAGCAATGAGCAGTTCTTC. The encoded protein is CASSLPSGKSNEQFF.

This clone was counted once. V and J are TRBV28 and TRBJ2-5; 11 positions match TRBD2. Matching the DNA end better, TRBJ2-7 makes the J call doubtful. The CDR3 runs 14 residues. Germline CDR1 is MDHEN and CDR2 is SYDVKM. The CDR3 nucleotides read TGTGCCAGCGGTCTAGCGGGAGGTGTCAACGAGCAGTACTTC. This codes for CASGLAGGVNEQYF.

This clone was observed a few times. Other DNA sequences in this sample translate to the same CDR3. The CDR3: CAIQGRSGNTIYF. The CDR3 DNA sequence: TGTGCCATACAGGGTCGCTCTGGAAACACCATATATTTT. This chain connects TRBV2 to TRBJ1-3; TRBD1 might be the D (6 bases). Germline V gives CDR1 SNHLY, CDR2 FYNNEI. The CDR3 runs to 13 residues. Between the trimmed V and J ends, which lost 10 bases and 0 bases, there was a span of 10 bases. The whole variable domain, remainder taken from reference TRBV2 and TRBJ1-3, is EPEVTQTPSHQVTQMGQEVILRCVPISNHLYFYWYRQILGQKVEFLVSFYNNEISEKSEIFDDQFSVERPDGSNFTLKIRSTKLEDSAMYFCAIQGRSGNTIYFGEGSWLTVV.

The V gene is TRBV7-8, the J gene TRBJ2-3; D possibly corresponds to TRBD1 (5 bases). Trimming cost V 2 bases and J 1 base, with 19 bases left between them. Per germline, CDR1 SGHVS and CDR2 FQNEAQ. The CDR3 extends over 18 amino acids. This CDR3 is CASSLSSYGAARTDTQYF. The CDR3 DNA is TGTGCCAGCAGCTTATCCTCCTATGGGGCAGCTCGCACAGATACGCAGTATTTT.

The chain has TRBV14 and TRBJ1-3, with TRBD1 as a possible D gene (5 bases). The CDR3 covers 15 residues. CDR1 SGHDN and CDR2 FVKESK come from the germline V gene. The V end was cut by 0 bases, the J end by 3 bases, with 9 bases between. The CDR3 region has the DNA TGTGCCAGCAGCCAAGACTGGGGACTTGGAAACACCATATATTTT. Translating gives CASSQDWGLGNTIYF.

This clone was seen ten or more times. The V call is TRBV29-1, the J call TRBJ1-2, with a possible D match to TRBD1 (6 bases). Germline CDR1 reads SQVTM; CDR2 reads ANQGSEA. This CDR3 contains 12 residues. The V and J ends lost 5 bases and 3 bases respectively, with 10 bases between them. CDR3 nucleotide sequence: TGCAGCGTTAAGGACAGAGACTATGGCTACACCTTC. Translation: CSVKDRDYGYTF.

This clone was counted at least ten times. This chain uses TRBV6-1 with TRBJ2-6; the D is unclear. V dropped 7 bases and J dropped 1 base, with 5 bases sitting between them. This CDR3 is built from 13 residues. CDR1 and CDR2 (germline): MNHNS, SASEGT. The CDR3, as DNA: TGTGCCAGCATAAGATCTGGGGCCAACGTCCTGACTTTC. Its protein product is CASIRSGANVLTF.

The gene calls are TRBV28 and TRBJ2-1, with D possibly TRBD1 on 5 matching bases. This CDR3 spans 14 amino acids. The V end lost 3 bases, the J end lost 5 bases, and 11 bases lay between the germline ends. The germline V gene encodes CDR1 MDHEN and CDR2 SYDVKM. The CDR3 sequence is CASSLPPGNNEQFF. The CDR3 coding sequence is TGTGCCAGCAGTTTGCCCCCAGGGAACAATGAGCAGTTCTTC.

The genes are TRBV28 and TRBJ2-7, with D tentatively TRBD2 (5 bases). Germline CDR1 is MDHEN and CDR2 is SYDVKM. This CDR3 spans 15 amino acids. The ends were cut back, 6 bases at V and 5 bases at J, with 20 bases in the middle. In DNA, the CDR3 is TGTGCCAGCAGCTTGCCCGGCAGCCTCGGGGACGAGCAGTACTTC. It translates to CASSLPGSLGDEQYF. The full variable domain, in which reference TRBV28 and TRBJ2-7 provide the parts outside the CDR3, is DVKVTQSSRYLVKRTGEKVFLECVQDMDHENMFWYRQDPGLGLRLIYFSYDVKMKEKGDIPEGYSVSREKKERFSLILESASTNQTSMYLCASSLPGSLGDEQYFGPGTRLTVT.

The V and J genes are TRBV7-2 and TRBJ2-7, with a tentative D call TRBD1 (7 bases). Germline CDR1 reads SGHTA; CDR2 reads FQGNSA. This CDR3 is 15 amino acids long. Trimming took off 1 base at V and 0 bases at J, with 10 bases between the two ends. CDR3 loop: CASSLVRGDSYEQYF. The CDR3 region has the DNA TGTGCCAGCAGCTTAGTCAGGGGGGACTCCTACGAGCAGTACTTC.

The rearrangement uses TRBV5-1 and TRBJ2-7; no clear D gene. The CDR3 runs to 12 residues. The V end lost 4 bases, the J end lost 5 bases, and 10 bases lay between the germline ends. Germline CDR1 SGHRS, CDR2 YFSETQ. The CDR3 sequence is CASSPGGDEQYF. CDR3 coding DNA: TGCGCCAGCAGCCCGGGTGGGGACGAGCAGTACTTC.

The rearrangement joins TRBV4-1 to TRBJ2-2; D gene uncertain. V lost 4 bases and J 6 bases, leaving 9 bases between the germline ends. The CDR3 is 13 amino acids. CDR1 is MGHRA, CDR2 YSYEKL, per germline. The CDR3 protein is CASSRGLSGELFF. Here the CDR3 DNA reads TGCGCCAGCAGCCGAGGCCTGTCCGGGGAGCTGTTTTTT.

The chain has TRBV6-4 and TRBJ2-7; D is possibly TRBD2 (5 bases). Trimming cost V 5 bases and J 5 bases, with 19 bases left between them. The length of the CDR3 is 15 residues. Looked up from germline, CDR1 is MRHNA and CDR2 is SNTAGT. DNA for the CDR3: TGTGCCAGCAGTAAACTGGCGGGCCAAGGTGACGAGCAGTACTTC. Translated: CASSKLAGQGDEQYF.

The gene calls are TRBV2 and TRBJ2-7, with D possibly being TRBD2 (5 bases). Germline V lookup: CDR1 SNHLY, CDR2 FYNNEI. The CDR3 runs to 15 residues. With 6 bases removed from V and 2 bases from J, the gap between germline ends came to 17 bases. The CDR3, as DNA: TGTGCCAGCAGCGGTCGACTGACGGGAACCTACGAGCAGTACTTC. Protein: CASSGRLTGTYEQYF.

Turning to this clone: The sample holds other DNA sequences that translate to the same CDR3. This rearrangement joins TRBV11-3 to TRBJ2-1; a possible D gene is TRBD2 (6 bases). The V gene lost 5 bases and the J gene lost 5 bases, with 13 bases spanning the gap. The CDR3 is made up of 14 amino acids. Germline V gene lookup returns CDR1 SGHNT and CDR2 YENEEA. The DNA for the CDR3 is TGTGCCAGCAGCCAGGGACTGGCCAACAATGAGCAGTTCTTC. Translated, it gives CASSQGLANNEQFF.

The rearrangement joins TRBV29-1 to TRBJ2-7, with D perhaps matching TRBD1 (6 bases). Trimming took 6 bases from V and 2 from J, leaving 8 bases between them. Germline values: CDR1 SQVTM, CDR2 ANQGSEA. This CDR3 comprises 11 residues. CDR3 DNA: TGCAGCGTCGGACAGACCTACGAGCAGTACTTC. Encoded protein: CSVGQTYEQYF.

The chain couples TRBV5-1 to TRBJ2-7; D perhaps matches TRBD2 (6 bases). CDR1 and CDR2 (germline): SGHRS, YFSETQ. This CDR3 spans 15 amino acids. V was shortened by 0 bases and J by 4 bases, with 14 bases between the two germline ends. CDR3: CASSLGTAGSYEQYF. CDR3 coding DNA: TGCGCCAGCAGCTTGGGAACGGCGGGGAGTTACGAGCAGTACTTC.

This clone was recorded a few times. The V and J genes are TRBV20-1 and TRBJ1-2, with D tentatively TRBD1 (5 bases). Germline V CDR1 and CDR2: DFQATT, SNEGSKA (reference sequence). V lost 6 bases to trimming and J lost 8 bases, with 10 bases between them. CDR3 length equals 10 residues. CDR3 residues: CSAPRGGYTF. The DNA for the CDR3 is TGCAGTGCCCCACGGGGCGGCTACACCTTC.